This TCR beta chain was documented in a study of cytomegalovirus exposure and HLA in healthy donors. Study-level points and caveats: There were some V segments, including TRBV6-2 and TRBV6-3, excluded as indistinguishable. Further analysis, carried out later, found HLA-associated TCR beta chains more clonally expanded than equally common other chains.

This PCR relied on a set of 60 Vbeta primers and 13 Jbeta primers. TCRdb's copy holds only in-frame clones and misses some; the assay was immunoSEQ multiplex PCR. The table has approximately 120,000 clones, around 74% seen once. The CDR3 spans 16 residues. Trimming left V 1 base short and J 0 bases short, with 12 bases between. Germline V lookup: CDR1 SGHAT, CDR2 FQDESV (reference sequence). As for this clone: Its cognate antigen is unknown.

This sequence joins TRBV11-1 and TRBJ1-1; perhaps TRBD1 as D (6 bases). Sequenced input: PBMCs. This sequence originates from a young man in good health and CMV-seronegative. CDR3: CASSLGGGQMNTEAFF. CDR3 bases: TGTGCCAGCAGCTTAGGCGGAGGACAGATGAACACTGAAGCTTTCTTT.